What follows describes a single TCR beta chain. Antigen unknown. Each CDR3 protein is one row after TCRdb ran MiXCR on the 5' RACE reads. The sample consists of a few hundred thousand distinct CDR3 sequences, approximately 27% of them appearing once. This record belongs to a study of T-cell memory formation after mild COVID-19. Turning to the study itself: TCR clustering was largely donor specific. Study-wide results and caveats: Cross-reactive memory appears to have joined, as suggested by some responding clones showing up in pre-infection memory. Clones contracting over day 15 to 85 were CD4/CD8 balanced, with later expanders leaning CD4+. Clonal second-wave expansions that peaked on day 37 had unconfirmed SARS-CoV-2 specificity.

V was pared by 3 bases and J by 6 bases, with 5 bases between. The CDR3 covers 12 residues. The TCR sequence derives from an adult woman who had mild COVID-19 (a few samples of this study predate the infection). Cell type and time point are not known. The chain employs TRBV12-3 or TRBV12-4 and TRBJ2-2; D is undetermined. What was sequenced was PBMCs or a T cell subset sorted from them (not recorded which). In DNA form, the CDR3 reads TGTGCCAGCAGTTTTACGGCCGGGGAGCTGTTTTTT. Amino acid sequence: CASSFTAGELFF.